This T cell receptor (beta chain) was profiled in a study of blood T cell repertoires in COVID-19. About the study: Acute and convalescent COVID-19 samples came from the United States, Italy and Spain. In each case, the material was cDNA or gDNA derived from T cells, B-cell-depleted T cells, or PBMCs.

Germline V gene sequence: CDR1 MNHEY, CDR2 SVGEGT. The CDR3 is 18 residues long. Trimming took 4 bases from V and 1 from J, leaving 20 bases between them. Original methodology: Researchers report that nucleated cell counts were estimated from reference gene primer amplification. The repertoire was sequenced with immunoSEQ multiplex PCR; TCRdb's copy has only in-frame clones and lacks some. V and J calls and clone size follow that table, whereas D and trimming were derived from the DNA. Counted here are around 250,000 clones, around 88% occurring once; the ten biggest clones make up around 6%. V usage is TRBV6-2 or TRBV6-3 and J usage is TRBJ1-5; maybe TRBD1 (6 bases). This TCR was recovered from a woman of 80 years or more with COVID-19, enrolled during active disease. The sequencing sample was made of peripheral blood. Here the CDR3 reads CASSFRQVDFISNQPQHF. DNA for the CDR3: TGTGCCAGCAGTTTTCGACAGGTGGATTTCATAAGCAATCAGCCCCAGCATTTT.